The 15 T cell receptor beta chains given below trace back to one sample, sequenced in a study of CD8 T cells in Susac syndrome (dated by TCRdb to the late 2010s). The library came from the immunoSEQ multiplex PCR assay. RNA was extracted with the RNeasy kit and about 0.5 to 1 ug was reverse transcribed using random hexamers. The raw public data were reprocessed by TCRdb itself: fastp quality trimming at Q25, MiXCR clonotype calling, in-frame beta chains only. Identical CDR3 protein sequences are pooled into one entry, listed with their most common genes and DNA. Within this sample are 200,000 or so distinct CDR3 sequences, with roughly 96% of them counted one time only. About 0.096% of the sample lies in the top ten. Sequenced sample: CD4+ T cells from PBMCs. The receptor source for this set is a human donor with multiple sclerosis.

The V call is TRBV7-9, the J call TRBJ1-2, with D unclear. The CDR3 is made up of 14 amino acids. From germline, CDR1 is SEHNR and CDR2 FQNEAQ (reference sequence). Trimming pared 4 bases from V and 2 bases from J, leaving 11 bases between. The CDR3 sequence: CASSSVVENYGYTF. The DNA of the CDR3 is TGTGCCAGCAGCTCCGTGGTTGAGAACTATGGCTACACCTTC.

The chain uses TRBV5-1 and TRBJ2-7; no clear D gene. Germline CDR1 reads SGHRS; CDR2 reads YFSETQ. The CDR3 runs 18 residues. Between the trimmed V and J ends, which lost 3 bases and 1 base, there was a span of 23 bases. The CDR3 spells CASSSTRRSTPQSYEQYF. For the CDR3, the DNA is TGCGCCAGCAGCTCAACTCGAAGGTCGACTCCCCAATCCTACGAGCAGTACTTC.

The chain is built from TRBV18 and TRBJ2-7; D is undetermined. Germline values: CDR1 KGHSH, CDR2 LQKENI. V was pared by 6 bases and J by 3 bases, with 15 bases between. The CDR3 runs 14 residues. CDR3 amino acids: CASSLETALYEQYF. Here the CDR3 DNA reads TGTGCCAGCTCCCTGGAGACGGCCCTCTACGAGCAGTACTTC.

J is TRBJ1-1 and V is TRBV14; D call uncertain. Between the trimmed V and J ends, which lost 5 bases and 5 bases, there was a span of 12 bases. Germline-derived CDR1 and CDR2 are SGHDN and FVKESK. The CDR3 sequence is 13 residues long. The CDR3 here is CASSLQEGTEAFF. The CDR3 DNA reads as TGTGCCAGCAGCTTACAAGAAGGGACTGAAGCTTTCTTT.

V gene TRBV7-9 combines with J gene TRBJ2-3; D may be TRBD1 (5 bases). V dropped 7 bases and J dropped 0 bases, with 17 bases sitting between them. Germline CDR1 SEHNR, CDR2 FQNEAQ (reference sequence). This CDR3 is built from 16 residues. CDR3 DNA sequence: TGTGCCAGCATCCAAGGCCGCAGGGAAAGCACAGATACGCAGTATTTT. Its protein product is CASIQGRRESTDTQYF.

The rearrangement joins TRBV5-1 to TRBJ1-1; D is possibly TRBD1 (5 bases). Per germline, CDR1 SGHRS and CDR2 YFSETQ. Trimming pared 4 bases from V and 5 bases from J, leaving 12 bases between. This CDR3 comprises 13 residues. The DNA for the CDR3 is TGCGCCAGCAGCCCGGGGACGGGGACTGAAGCTTTCTTT. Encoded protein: CASSPGTGTEAFF.

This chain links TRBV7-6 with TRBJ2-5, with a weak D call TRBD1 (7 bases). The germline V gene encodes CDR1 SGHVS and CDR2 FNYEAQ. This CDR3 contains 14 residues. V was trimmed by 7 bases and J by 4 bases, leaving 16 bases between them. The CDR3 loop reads CASMGPGGPETQYF. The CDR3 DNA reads TGTGCCAGCATGGGCCCAGGGGGGCCAGAGACCCAGTACTTC.

In DNA form, the CDR3 reads TGTGCCAGCAGTTTTGACCTGGACAGCGAGACCCAGTACTTC. This gives the protein CASSFDLDSETQYF. The genes are TRBV12-3 or TRBV12-4 and TRBJ2-5; D might be TRBD1 (6 bases). The CDR3 loop spans 14 amino acids. The V and J ends lost 3 bases and 5 bases respectively, with 13 bases between them.

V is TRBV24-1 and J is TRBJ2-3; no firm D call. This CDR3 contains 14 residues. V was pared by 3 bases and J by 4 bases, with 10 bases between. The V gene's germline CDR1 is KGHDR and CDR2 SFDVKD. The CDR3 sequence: CATSDPAYADTQYF. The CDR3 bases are TGTGCCACCAGTGATCCCGCCTATGCAGATACGCAGTATTTT.

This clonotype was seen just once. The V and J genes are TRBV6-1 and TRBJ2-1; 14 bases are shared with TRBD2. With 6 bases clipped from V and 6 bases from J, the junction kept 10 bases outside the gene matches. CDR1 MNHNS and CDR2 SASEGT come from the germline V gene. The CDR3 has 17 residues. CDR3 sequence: CASSRGLAGGRGNEQFF. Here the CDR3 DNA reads TGTGCCAGCAGCCGCGGACTAGCGGGAGGACGGGGCAATGAGCAGTTCTTC.

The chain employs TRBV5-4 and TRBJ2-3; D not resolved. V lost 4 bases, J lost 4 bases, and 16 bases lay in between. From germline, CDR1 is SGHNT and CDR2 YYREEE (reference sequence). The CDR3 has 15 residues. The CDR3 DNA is TGTGCCAGCAGCGTCGGGCCTAACGCGGCAGATACGCAGTATTTT. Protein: CASSVGPNAADTQYF. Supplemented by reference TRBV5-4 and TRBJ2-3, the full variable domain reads ETGVTQSPTHLIKTRGQQVTLRCSSQSGHNTVSWYQQALGQGPQFIFQYYREEENGRGNFPPRFSGLQFPNYSSELNVNALELDDSALYLCASSVGPNAADTQYFGPGTRLTVL.

In nucleotides, the CDR3 is TGTGCCAGCAGCGTCCGGGGGGTAGATGAAAAACTGTTTTTT. It translates to CASSVRGVDEKLFF. This chain connects TRBV9 to TRBJ1-4, with TRBD1 as a possible D gene (5 bases). Germline lookup yields CDR1 SGDLS and CDR2 YYNGEE. V was shortened by 2 bases and J by 6 bases, with 11 bases between the two germline ends. The length of the CDR3 is 14 residues.

In nucleotides, the CDR3 is TGTGCCAGCAGCCCGGGACTAGCGGCCGGGGCCAACGTCCTGACTTTC. Protein: CASSPGLAAGANVLTF. This sequence joins TRBV7-3 and TRBJ2-6, with TRBD2 matching over 11 bases. Germline CDR1 reads SGHTA; CDR2 reads FQGTGA. This CDR3 is 16 amino acids long. V was clipped by 5 bases and J by 4 bases; unmatched bases: 4. Variable domain in full (rest from reference TRBV7-3 and TRBJ2-6): GAGVSQTPSNKVTEKGKYVELRCDPISGHTALYWYRQSLGQGPEFLIYFQGTGAADDSGLPNDRFFAVRPEGSVSTLKIQRTERGDSAVYLCASSPGLAAGANVLTFGAGSRLTVL.

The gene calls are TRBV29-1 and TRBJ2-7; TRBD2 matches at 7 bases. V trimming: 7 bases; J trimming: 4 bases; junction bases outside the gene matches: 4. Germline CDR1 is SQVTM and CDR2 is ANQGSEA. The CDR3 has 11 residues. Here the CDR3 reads CSGRLAYEQYF. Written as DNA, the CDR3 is TGCAGCGGTCGACTAGCATACGAGCAGTACTTC.

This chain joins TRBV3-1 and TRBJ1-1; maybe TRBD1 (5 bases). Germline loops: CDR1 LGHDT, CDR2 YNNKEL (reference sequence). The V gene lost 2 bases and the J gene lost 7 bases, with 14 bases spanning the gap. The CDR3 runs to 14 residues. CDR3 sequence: CASSQSTVRGEAFF. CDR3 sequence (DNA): TGTGCCAGCAGCCAATCGACTGTAAGGGGTGAAGCTTTCTTT.